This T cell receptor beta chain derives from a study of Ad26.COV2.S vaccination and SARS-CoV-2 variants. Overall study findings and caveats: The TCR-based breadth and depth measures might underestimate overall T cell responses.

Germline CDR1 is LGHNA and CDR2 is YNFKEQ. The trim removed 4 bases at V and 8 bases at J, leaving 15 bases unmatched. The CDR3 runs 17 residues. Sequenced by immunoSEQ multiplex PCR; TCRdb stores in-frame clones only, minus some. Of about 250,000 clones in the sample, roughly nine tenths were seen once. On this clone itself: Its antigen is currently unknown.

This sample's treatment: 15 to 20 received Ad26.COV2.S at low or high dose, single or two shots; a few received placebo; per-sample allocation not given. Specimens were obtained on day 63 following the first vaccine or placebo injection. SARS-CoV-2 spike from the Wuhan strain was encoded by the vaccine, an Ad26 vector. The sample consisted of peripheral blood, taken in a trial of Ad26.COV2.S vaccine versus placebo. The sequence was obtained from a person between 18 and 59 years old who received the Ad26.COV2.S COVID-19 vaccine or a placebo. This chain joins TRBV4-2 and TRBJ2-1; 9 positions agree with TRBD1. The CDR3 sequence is CASSRGLAGTGSDEQFF. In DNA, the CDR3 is TGTGCCAGCAGCCGCGGCCTGGCCGGGACAGGGTCCGATGAGCAGTTCTTC.